Shown below are 27 T cell receptor beta chains from a single sample sequenced in a study of blood T cell repertoires in COVID-19. TCRdb's copy holds only in-frame clones and misses some; the assay was immunoSEQ multiplex PCR. The profile shows 70,000 to 95,000 clones, roughly 82% of them singletons. Specimen: peripheral blood. The origin of the receptors is a human donor in a cohort sampled during active COVID-19.

The rearrangement uses TRBV9 and TRBJ1-6, with TRBD1 identical over 8 bases. V shed 7 bases, J shed 8 bases, and the junction held 11 bases outside the gene matches. There are 15 residues in the CDR3. The germline V gene has CDR1 SGDLS and CDR2 YYNGEE. The CDR3 DNA reads TGTGCCAGCGGGATTGGACAGGGAAGTGATTCACCCCTCCACTTT. This sequence encodes CASGIGQGSDSPLHF. Looking up the rest from reference TRBV9 and TRBJ1-6 gives the full variable domain: DSGVTQTPKHLITATGQRVTLRCSPRSGDLSVYWYQQSLDQGLQFLIQYYNGEERAKGNILERFSAQQFPDLHSELNLSSLELGDSALYFCASGIGQGSDSPLHFGNGTRLTVT.

J is TRBJ2-5 and V is TRBV11-1; 7 bases line up with TRBD1. The CDR3 contains 14 residues. Germline V gene data show CDR1 as SGHAT and CDR2 as FQDESV (reference sequence). Trimming at V came to 5 bases and at J to 5 bases, leaving 8 bases not matched to a gene. CDR3 residues: CASSQAGGRETQYF. The CDR3 coding sequence is TGTGCCAGCAGCCAAGCAGGGGGTCGGGAGACCCAGTACTTC.

The chain recombines TRBV7-8 with TRBJ2-1; TRBD1 matches at 7 bases. J was trimmed by 10 bases and V by 4 bases; bases with no gene match: 10. Germline CDR1 is SGHVS and CDR2 is FQNEAQ. The length of the CDR3 is 14 residues. In DNA, the CDR3 is TGTGCCAGCAGCTCGAGAGGACAGGCAGAGGAGCAGTTCTTC. Amino acid sequence: CASSSRGQAEEQFF.

This clone was counted a single time. V and J are TRBV23-1 and TRBJ2-2; D is unclear. TRBV23-1 is identified as an open reading frame with a role that is uncertain. V shed 0 bases and J shed 4 bases, with 9 bases lying between them. CDR3 length: 15 amino acids. The CDR3 loop is CASSQSWPVTGELFF. The CDR3 nucleotides read TGCGCCAGCAGTCAATCGTGGCCAGTCACCGGGGAGCTGTTTTTT.

This clone has just one count. The genes are TRBV23-1 and TRBJ2-3; D remains ambiguous. TRBV23-1 is flagged as an ORF with uncertain function. The CDR3 is 12 residues long. V dropped 4 bases and J dropped 2 bases, with 4 bases sitting between them. CDR3 sequence: CASSRPTDTQYF. The CDR3, as DNA: TGCGCCAGCAGTCGGCCCACAGATACGCAGTATTTT.

This clone was counted a few times. The chain combines TRBV6-5 with TRBJ1-1; possibly TRBD1 for D (6 bases). CDR1 is MNHEY, CDR2 SVGAGI, per germline. CDR3 length equals 13 residues. Between the trimmed V and J ends, which lost 4 bases and 0 bases, there was a span of 6 bases. In nucleotides, the CDR3 is TGTGCCAGCAGTTGGGACATGAACACTGAAGCTTTCTTT. Residues: CASSWDMNTEAFF.

The V call is TRBV29-1, the J call TRBJ2-3; TRBD2 matches 7 bases. V shed 0 bases, J shed 4 bases, and the junction held 1 base outside the gene matches. The CDR3 is 13 amino acids. The V gene's germline CDR1 is SQVTM and CDR2 ANQGSEA. The CDR3 here is CSVEDSGADTQYF. The CDR3 DNA sequence: TGCAGCGTTGAAGACAGCGGGGCAGATACGCAGTATTTT.

This rearrangement joins TRBV7-2 to TRBJ1-6, with D possibly being TRBD1 (5 bases). The V end lost 5 bases, the J end lost 7 bases, and 15 bases lay between the germline ends. Germline lookup yields CDR1 SGHTA and CDR2 FQGNSA. The CDR3 runs 15 residues. The CDR3 sequence: CASSQNPGENSPLHF. As DNA, the CDR3 is TGTGCCAGCAGCCAAAACCCGGGGGAAAATTCACCCCTCCACTTT.

The chain combines TRBV5-4 with TRBJ2-7, with D unresolved. Germline CDR1 and CDR2: SGHNT and YYREEE (reference sequence). This CDR3 region has 16 residues. V lost 0 bases and J lost 2, with 15 bases in between. CDR3 bases: TGTGCCAGCAGCTTGGACTCTCCTTCCCTTACCTACGAGCAGTACTTC. This gives the protein CASSLDSPSLTYEQYF. The full variable domain, rest sourced from reference TRBV5-4 and TRBJ2-7, is ETGVTQSPTHLIKTRGQQVTLRCSSQSGHNTVSWYQQALGQGPQFIFQYYREEENGRGNFPPRFSGLQFPNYSSELNVNALELDDSALYLCASSLDSPSLTYEQYFGPGTRLTVT.

The rearrangement joins TRBV27 to TRBJ2-3; TRBD2 aligns across 13 bases. CDR3 length equals 14 residues. Losses at the gene ends were 6 bases for V and 6 bases for J; bases not matched to a gene: 3. From germline, CDR1 is MNHEY and CDR2 SMNVEV (reference sequence). CDR3 nucleotides: TGTGCCAGCAGGGGACTAGCGGGATCTGATACGCAGTATTTT. Translated: CASRGLAGSDTQYF.

The rearrangement uses TRBV2 and TRBJ2-1; D gene uncertain. Per the germline V gene, CDR1 is SNHLY and CDR2 is FYNNEI. Trimming shortened V by 4 bases and J by 5 bases, and 9 bases separated the two germline ends. This CDR3 spans 13 amino acids. For the CDR3, the DNA is TGTGCCAGCAGTGTAATCCTTAACAATGAGCAGTTCTTC. Protein product: CASSVILNNEQFF.

The rearrangement uses TRBV18 and TRBJ2-7, with 7 bases identical to TRBD1. The CDR3 runs 15 residues. Germline trimming cut 2 bases from V and 2 bases from J; bases unmatched to any gene: 6. Germline CDR1 and CDR2: KGHSH and LQKENI. This CDR3 is CASSPGTGQPYEQYF. CDR3 nucleotides: TGTGCCAGCTCACCAGGTACGGGACAGCCCTACGAGCAGTACTTC.

The chain joins TRBV15 to TRBJ2-7; D is perhaps TRBD2 (5 bases). This CDR3 spans 13 amino acids. Germline CDR1 LNHNV, CDR2 YYDKDF (reference sequence). V dropped 5 bases and J dropped 4 bases, with 12 bases sitting between them. The CDR3 DNA sequence: TGTGCCACCAGCGACGGGAATGGGTACGAGCAGTACTTC. Translation gives CATSDGNGYEQYF.

Notes on this clone: Germline and junction disagree at one end, which may indicate a read error. V is TRBV2 and J is TRBJ2-7, with 9 bases matching TRBD1. The CDR3 extends over 11 amino acids. Germline loops: CDR1 SNHLY, CDR2 FYNNEI. The CDR3 nucleotides read TGTGCCAGCAGTGCTAAGGACAGGGGCCACTTC. Translated: CASSAKDRGHF.

This chain connects TRBV6-5 to TRBJ2-1, with TRBD1 matching 7 bases. The J segment lost 2 bases and the V segment lost 4 bases, leaving 5 bases of the junction unmatched. The CDR3 is made up of 15 amino acids. The germline CDR1 and CDR2 sequences are MNHEY and SVGAGI. CDR3 in DNA: TGTGCCAGCAGTTTGGGACAGCAACCCTACAATGAGCAGTTCTTC. Translated: CASSLGQQPYNEQFF.

This chain connects TRBV10-3 to TRBJ2-1; no definite D call. Between the trimmed V and J ends, which lost 3 bases and 2 bases, there was a span of 11 bases. The germline V gene has CDR1 ENHRY and CDR2 SYGVKD. The CDR3 sequence is 15 residues long. The DNA of the CDR3 is TGTGCCATCAGTGAACCCCCCCTAGCCTACAATGAGCAGTTCTTC. It specifies CAISEPPLAYNEQFF.

V is TRBV20-1 and J is TRBJ1-2, with D perhaps TRBD1 (5 bases). Trimming took 3 bases from V and 3 from J, leaving 20 bases between them. The CDR3 contains 16 residues. Germline CDR1 reads DFQATT; CDR2 reads SNEGSKA (reference sequence). The CDR3 sequence: CSASPLGGEEDYGYTF. The CDR3 bases are TGCAGTGCTAGTCCCTTGGGGGGGGAAGAGGACTATGGCTACACCTTC.

The rearrangement uses TRBV7-2 and TRBJ2-7; 10 bases fit TRBD2. Trimming cost V 6 bases and J 3 bases; bases outside gene matches: 8. The CDR3 contains 15 residues. The germline gives CDR1 SGHTA, CDR2 FQGNSA. The CDR3 sequence: CASSRTGTSVYEQYF. In DNA form, the CDR3 reads TGTGCCAGCAGTCGTACCGGGACTAGCGTCTACGAGCAGTACTTC.

As DNA, the CDR3 is TGTGCCAGTAGTGCACAGGGGGCAACTAATGAAAAACTGTTTTTT. This encodes CASSAQGATNEKLFF. This chain links TRBV19 with TRBJ1-4, with 8 bases matching TRBD1. CDR1 LNHDA and CDR2 SQIVND come from the germline V gene (reference sequence). The CDR3 is made up of 15 amino acids. Losses at the gene ends were 5 bases for V and 0 bases for J; bases not matched to a gene: 2.

The chain couples TRBV18 to TRBJ2-7, with D possibly TRBD1 on 6 matching bases. Deletions cut 3 bases from V and 6 bases from J, with 15 bases between. The V gene's germline CDR1 is KGHSH and CDR2 LQKENI. This CDR3 comprises 14 residues. The CDR3 here is CASSPTGSTIEQYF. The CDR3 coding sequence is TGTGCCAGCTCACCGACAGGCTCTACGATCGAGCAGTACTTC.

This chain connects TRBV5-1 to TRBJ2-7; D perhaps matches TRBD2 (5 bases). Germline V gene sequence: CDR1 SGHRS, CDR2 YFSETQ. Trimming left V 0 bases short and J 4 bases short, with 5 bases between. The CDR3 consists of 12 residues. DNA of the CDR3: TGCGCCAGCAGCTTGGGAGGGTACGAGCAGTACTTC. This encodes CASSLGGYEQYF.

This clone was counted only a few times. The chain is built from TRBV6-1 and TRBJ1-6, with D uncertain. From germline, CDR1 is MNHNS and CDR2 SASEGT. V was clipped by 0 bases and J by 7 bases, with 4 bases between them. The CDR3 spans 13 residues. CDR3 nucleotide sequence: TGTGCCAGCAGTGAAGCGCAGAATTCACCCCTCCACTTT. It yields the protein CASSEAQNSPLHF.

The chain carries TRBV9 and TRBJ2-1, with 8 bases lining up with TRBD1. The CDR3 sequence is 15 residues long. Losses at the gene ends were 3 bases for V and 4 bases for J; bases not matched to a gene: 6. In germline, CDR1 is SGDLS, CDR2 YYNGEE. CDR3: CASSGGTGFYNEQFF. CDR3 in DNA: TGTGCCAGCAGCGGTGGGACAGGCTTTTACAATGAGCAGTTCTTC.

CDR3 DNA: TGTGCCAGCAGTGAAGCGGCGAGACGACGGGGCAATCAGCCCCAGCATTTT. It specifies CASSEAARRRGNQPQHF. This sequence joins TRBV2 and TRBJ1-5, with D hard to call. The V and J ends lost 0 bases and 2 bases respectively, with 14 bases between them. Germline lookup yields CDR1 SNHLY and CDR2 FYNNEI. The CDR3 has 17 amino acids.

CDR3 region: CASSLEAPNTGELFF. Here the CDR3 DNA reads TGTGCCAGCAGCCTCGAAGCCCCGAACACCGGGGAGCTGTTTTTT. This sequence joins TRBV7-2 and TRBJ2-2; D uncertain. V lost 5 bases and J lost 0, with 10 bases in between. The CDR3 totals 15 residues. Germline CDR1 SGHTA, CDR2 FQGNSA.

The chain uses TRBV2 and TRBJ2-7; 11 bases are a match to TRBD1. Germline CDR1 is SNHLY and CDR2 is FYNNEI. CDR3 length: 15 amino acids. V lost 6 bases and J lost 4; bases outside the gene matches: 8. The CDR3 DNA follows: TGTGCCAGCAGGTTTGGACAGGGGGCTTTTTACGAGCAGTACTTC. Encoded protein: CASRFGQGAFYEQYF.

V is TRBV27 and J is TRBJ2-7; D remains ambiguous. Germline values: CDR1 MNHEY, CDR2 SMNVEV (reference sequence). The CDR3 length is 14 residues. Trimming cost V 9 bases and J 2 bases, with 17 bases left between them. Here the CDR3 DNA reads TGTGCCAGTCAGCCCAACCAGGTGACCTACGAGCAGTACTTC. This sequence encodes CASQPNQVTYEQYF.